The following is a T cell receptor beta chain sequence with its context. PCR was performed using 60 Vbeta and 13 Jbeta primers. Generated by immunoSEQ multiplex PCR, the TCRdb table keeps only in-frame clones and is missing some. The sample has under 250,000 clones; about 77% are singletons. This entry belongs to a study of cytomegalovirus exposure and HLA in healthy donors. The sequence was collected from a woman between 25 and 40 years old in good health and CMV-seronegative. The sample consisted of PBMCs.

The DNA for the CDR3 is TGTGCCAGCAGTTCGGATCCGACTGTTAACACCGGGGAGCTGTTTTTT. This gives the protein CASSSDPTVNTGELFF. This rearrangement joins TRBV28 to TRBJ2-2; D remains ambiguous. The CDR3 loop spans 16 amino acids. V was shortened by 4 bases and J by 2 bases, with 14 bases between the two germline ends. From germline, CDR1 is MDHEN and CDR2 SYDVKM. The variable domain in full, completed from reference TRBV28 and TRBJ2-2, reads DVKVTQSSRYLVKRTGEKVFLECVQDMDHENMFWYRQDPGLGLRLIYFSYDVKMKEKGDIPEGYSVSREKKERFSLILESASTNQTSMYLCASSSDPTVNTGELFFGEGSRLTVL.